The 8 T cell receptor beta chains below come from one sample, sequenced in a study of shared clonotypes between healthy human individuals. Some clones are missing from TCRdb's copy, which holds only in-frame ones; the method was immunoSEQ multiplex PCR. The sample has about 690,000 clones, less than 95% seen once; the top ten hold around a third. Sequenced sample: memory CD8+ T cells from PBMCs. This sample's subset: CD45RO+ cells pooled with CCR7-negative TemRA cells. All receptors derive from a man between 18 and 35 years old in good health. Some clones in this sample may be carry-over from other donors' samples.

A single count supports this clone. Here the CDR3 DNA reads TGTGCCATAAAATCCTCCATCGGAAATTTTAACACTGAAGCTTTCTTT. Protein product: CAIKSSIGNFNTEAFF. The V call is TRBV10-3, the J call TRBJ1-1; D gene ambiguous. V was shortened by 9 bases and J by 2 bases, with 22 bases between the two germline ends. Germline V lookup: CDR1 ENHRY, CDR2 SYGVKD. This CDR3 has 16 residues.

V is TRBV25-1 and J is TRBJ1-5; D ambiguous. Trimming removed 1 base from V and 7 bases from J, with 11 bases in between. Germline V gene lookup returns CDR1 MGHDK and CDR2 SYGVNS. CDR3 size: 14 residues. The CDR3 loop is CASSEWWGLQPQHF. The CDR3 region has the DNA TGTGCCAGCAGTGAATGGTGGGGATTGCAGCCCCAGCATTTT.

This rearrangement joins TRBV29-1 to TRBJ1-1; D ambiguous. This CDR3 has 15 residues. V lost 4 bases, J lost 1 base, and 16 bases lay in between. Germline assignment: CDR1 SQVTM and CDR2 ANQGSEA. CDR3 bases: TGCAGCGTTGGATTAGGGAGGTGGACGAACACTGAAGCTTTCTTT. This gives the protein CSVGLGRWTNTEAFF.

The V call is TRBV9, the J call TRBJ2-7; D is uncertain. Germline V gene data show CDR1 as SGDLS and CDR2 as YYNGEE. V was shortened by 4 bases and J by 0 bases, with 5 bases between the two germline ends. The length of the CDR3 is 12 residues. In DNA form, the CDR3 reads TGTGCCAGCAGCCCCAACTCCTACGAGCAGTACTTC. This gives the protein CASSPNSYEQYF. The whole variable domain, filled in from reference TRBV9 and TRBJ2-7, reads DSGVTQTPKHLITATGQRVTLRCSPRSGDLSVYWYQQSLDQGLQFLIQYYNGEERAKGNILERFSAQQFPDLHSELNLSSLELGDSALYFCASSPNSYEQYFGPGTRLTVT.

The V gene is TRBV2, the J gene TRBJ2-7; TRBD2 matches at 10 bases. CDR3 length: 12 amino acids. The germline CDR1 and CDR2 sequences are SNHLY and FYNNEI. The trim removed 7 bases at V and 4 bases at J, leaving 1 base unmatched. CDR3 protein: CASIAGGYEQYF. CDR3 bases: TGTGCCAGCATAGCGGGAGGATACGAGCAGTACTTC.

This clone was recorded only once. The V gene is TRBV7-3, the J gene TRBJ2-3, with 9 bases fitting TRBD2. After removal of 2 bases from V and 2 bases from J, the junction contained 2 bases not matched to a gene. The CDR3 sequence is 15 residues long. CDR1 and CDR2 from the germline V gene are SGHTA and FQGTGA. CDR3 nucleotide sequence: TGTGCCAGCAGCTTACTAGCGGGGACCACAGATACGCAGTATTTT. This encodes CASSLLAGTTDTQYF.

V and J are TRBV27 and TRBJ1-1, with 9 bases matching TRBD1. The trim removed 2 bases at V and 1 base at J, leaving 5 bases unmatched. The CDR3 has 16 residues. CDR1 and CDR2 from the germline V gene are MNHEY and SMNVEV (reference sequence). The CDR3 nucleotides read TGTGCCAGCAGTTTAATTTGGACAGGGGAGAACACTGAAGCTTTCTTT. This encodes CASSLIWTGENTEAFF.

This clone was observed once. V usage is TRBV14 and J usage is TRBJ2-7, with TRBD1 identical over 8 bases. Germline V gene data show CDR1 as SGHDN and CDR2 as FVKESK. The ends lost 4 bases at V and 3 bases at J; junction bases unmatched: 5. The length of the CDR3 is 14 residues. The CDR3 coding sequence is TGTGCCAGCAGCCGGACCGGGACAGGCTACGAGCAGTACTTC. This encodes CASSRTGTGYEQYF.